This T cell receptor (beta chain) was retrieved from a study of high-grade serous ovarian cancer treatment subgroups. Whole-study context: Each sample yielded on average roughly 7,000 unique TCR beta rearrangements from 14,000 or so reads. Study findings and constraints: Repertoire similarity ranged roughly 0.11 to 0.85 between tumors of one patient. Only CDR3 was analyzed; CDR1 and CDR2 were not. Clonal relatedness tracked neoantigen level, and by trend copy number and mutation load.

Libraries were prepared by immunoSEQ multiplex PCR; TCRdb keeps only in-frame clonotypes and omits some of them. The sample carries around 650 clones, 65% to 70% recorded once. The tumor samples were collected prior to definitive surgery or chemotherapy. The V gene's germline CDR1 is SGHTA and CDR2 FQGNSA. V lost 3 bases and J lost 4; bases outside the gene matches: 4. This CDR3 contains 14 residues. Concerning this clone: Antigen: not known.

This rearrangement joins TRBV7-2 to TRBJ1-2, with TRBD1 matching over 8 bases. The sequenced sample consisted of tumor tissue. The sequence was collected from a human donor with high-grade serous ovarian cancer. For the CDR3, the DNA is TGTGCCAGCAGCTTCGGACAGGGCGCCTATGGCTACACCTTC. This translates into CASSFGQGAYGYTF.